Each of the 20 T cell receptor beta chains below was sequenced from the same sample in a study of blood T cell repertoires in COVID-19. Data came from immunoSEQ multiplex PCR; TCRdb stores just in-frame clones and leaves some out. Of about 98,000 clones in the sample, around 90% were seen once. Material: peripheral blood. Every receptor here comes from a man in his 70s with acute or convalescent COVID-19.

V is TRBV5-1 and J is TRBJ1-4; D is unresolved. The CDR3 is 14 amino acids. V lost 0 bases and J lost 2, with 5 bases in between. Germline lookup yields CDR1 SGHRS and CDR2 YFSETQ. The CDR3 region has the DNA TGCGCCAGCAGCTTGGAAGCGACTAATGAAAAACTGTTTTTT. It yields the protein CASSLEATNEKLFF.

The rearrangement uses TRBV5-8 and TRBJ1-2; TRBD1 matches 7 bases. The trim removed 4 bases at V and 4 bases at J, leaving 4 bases unmatched. The germline V gene encodes CDR1 SGHTS and CDR2 YDEGEE. This CDR3 is built from 13 residues. The CDR3 nucleotides are TGTGCCAGCAGCCTGGGACAGTCCTATGGCTACACCTTC. It encodes CASSLGQSYGYTF.

V gene TRBV2 combines with J gene TRBJ1-6; TRBD1 agrees at 10 bases. V was clipped by 5 bases and J by 12 bases; unmatched bases: 7. Germline assignment: CDR1 SNHLY and CDR2 FYNNEI. This CDR3 has 14 residues. The CDR3 region has the DNA TGTGCCAGCAGTCCATGGACAGGGGGTGGACCCCTCCACTTT. Its protein product is CASSPWTGGGPLHF.

The chain uses TRBV23-1 and TRBJ1-3; 9 bases are a match to TRBD1. TRBV23-1 is an ORF, with its function uncertain. The CDR3 contains 17 residues. J gave up 3 bases and V 3 bases, and 9 bases lay outside the gene matches. CDR3 loop: CASSQEDRGFLGNTIYF. CDR3 nucleotide sequence: TGCGCCAGCAGTCAGGAGGACAGGGGTTTTCTTGGAAACACCATATATTTT.

The chain is built from TRBV9 and TRBJ2-2, with TRBD2 matching 10 bases. Germline-derived CDR1 and CDR2 are SGDLS and YYNGEE. V gave up 4 bases and J gave up 6 bases; unmatched junction bases: 9. The CDR3 contains 16 residues. The DNA for the CDR3 is TGTGCCAGCAGCAGGTGGAGCGGGGGGGCCCCCGGGGAGCTGTTTTTT. Translated: CASSRWSGGAPGELFF.

The genes are TRBV4-2 and TRBJ1-2, with TRBD1 matching 10 bases. V gave up 1 base and J gave up 2 bases; unmatched junction bases: 4. Germline V gene lookup returns CDR1 LGHNA and CDR2 YNFKEQ. The CDR3 totals 16 residues. This CDR3 is CASSQGPGQGNYGYTF. The CDR3 DNA reads TGTGCCAGCAGCCAAGGACCGGGACAGGGGAACTATGGCTACACCTTC.

Here the CDR3 reads CASSTVRDSRVWYTF. CDR3 DNA: TGTGCCAGTAGTACGGTCCGGGACAGTCGTGTCTGGTACACCTTC. V usage is TRBV19 and J usage is TRBJ1-2, with 7 nucleotides matching TRBD1. Germline V lookup: CDR1 LNHDA, CDR2 SQIVND (reference sequence). The length of the CDR3 is 15 residues. V shed 4 bases and J 11 bases; nucleotides not matched to a gene: 16. Based on the CDR3 plus reference TRBV19 and TRBJ1-2, the full variable domain is DGGITQSPKYLFRKEGQNVTLSCEQNLNHDAMYWYRQDPGQGLRLIYYSQIVNDFQKGDIAEGYSVSREKKESFPLTVTSAQKNPTAFYLCASSTVRDSRVWYTFGSGTRLTVV.

This chain joins TRBV28 and TRBJ1-6; TRBD1 matches at 7 bases. Germline V gene lookup returns CDR1 MDHEN and CDR2 SYDVKM. J gave up 9 bases and V 6 bases, and 11 bases lay outside the gene matches. There are 15 residues in the CDR3. The DNA of the CDR3 is TGTGCCAGCAGGCCTCCAGGACAGGTTCTTTCACCCCTCCACTTT. This encodes CASRPPGQVLSPLHF.

The chain has TRBV5-1 and TRBJ1-5; 7 bases are shared with TRBD1. Germline V gene data show CDR1 as SGHRS and CDR2 as YFSETQ. The CDR3 totals 14 residues. V gave up 4 bases and J gave up 4 bases; unmatched junction bases: 5. CDR3 nucleotide sequence: TGCGCCAGCAGCAAAGGACAGGATAATCAGCCCCAGCATTTT. It yields the protein CASSKGQDNQPQHF.

The chain is built from TRBV19 and TRBJ1-6; possible D gene TRBD1, 6 bases. The V end was cut by 3 bases, the J end by 7 bases, with 16 bases between. The CDR3 sequence is 16 residues long. Per germline, CDR1 LNHDA and CDR2 SQIVND (reference sequence). The CDR3 DNA follows: TGTGCCAGTAGTATCGGTATACAGGGTGGAAATTCACCCCTCCACTTT. Translated: CASSIGIQGGNSPLHF.

The rearrangement joins TRBV5-1 to TRBJ1-4, with D possibly matching TRBD1 (6 bases). V lost 2 bases, J lost 6 bases, and 17 bases lay in between. The CDR3 is 16 residues long. Germline V gene sequence: CDR1 SGHRS, CDR2 YFSETQ. The chain's CDR3 is CASSFRGASQYEKLFF. CDR3 DNA: TGCGCCAGCAGCTTTCGGGGGGCGTCCCAATATGAAAAACTGTTTTTT.

This clone appeared once. This rearrangement joins TRBV28 to TRBJ1-6; 10 bases fit TRBD1. Per the germline V gene, CDR1 is MDHEN and CDR2 is SYDVKM. The CDR3 runs 15 residues. V shed 6 bases and J 10 bases; nucleotides not matched to a gene: 9. The CDR3 DNA reads as TGTGCCAGCAGAAGCCGGACAGGGGGGCGATCACCCCTCCACTTT. Protein sequence: CASRSRTGGRSPLHF.

V usage is TRBV28 and J usage is TRBJ1-4, with TRBD1 matching over 7 bases. Looked up from germline, CDR1 is MDHEN and CDR2 is SYDVKM. The V gene end was trimmed by 6 bases and the J gene end by 7 bases; junction bases not matched to a gene: 14. The CDR3 has 16 residues. The CDR3, as DNA: TGTGCCAGCAGCCTAGGAGGGGGCCTTAGAGGTGAAAAACTGTTTTTT. The encoded protein is CASSLGGGLRGEKLFF.

The count of this clone is one. The rearrangement links TRBV11-2 to TRBJ2-1; 8 bases fit TRBD1. The trim removed 5 bases at V and 8 bases at J, leaving 11 bases unmatched. There are 15 residues in the CDR3. CDR1 is SGHAT and CDR2 is FQNNGV in the germline V gene. CDR3 sequence: CASSAGQGLQYEQFF. CDR3 in DNA: TGTGCCAGCAGCGCCGGACAGGGTCTACAATATGAGCAGTTCTTC.

The V call is TRBV6-5, the J call TRBJ1-2, with D possibly being TRBD1 (5 bases). The CDR3 runs to 16 residues. Germline V gives CDR1 MNHEY, CDR2 SVGAGI. Trimming cost V 3 bases and J 6 bases, with 20 bases left between them. The CDR3 loop is CASSYQAGRRTHGYTF. The CDR3 DNA follows: TGTGCCAGCAGTTATCAGGCAGGGAGGCGAACCCATGGCTACACCTTC.

This chain connects TRBV5-6 to TRBJ1-2; TRBD1 matches 9 bases. This CDR3 has 14 residues. Germline V CDR1 and CDR2: SGHDT, YYEEEE. Losses at the gene ends were 3 bases for V and 1 base for J; bases not matched to a gene: 1. This CDR3 reads CASSSDRGNYGYTF. The DNA for the CDR3 is TGTGCCAGCAGCTCGGACAGGGGTAACTATGGCTACACCTTC.

The J gene is TRBJ2-3, the V gene TRBV5-1; possibly TRBD1 for D (5 bases). This CDR3 spans 14 amino acids. Germline CDR1 reads SGHRS; CDR2 reads YFSETQ. V was cut by 1 base and J by 2 bases, with 8 bases left in between. This chain's CDR3 is CASSLMTATDTQYF. The DNA for the CDR3 is TGCGCCAGCAGCTTGATGACAGCCACAGATACGCAGTATTTT.

The chain joins TRBV5-6 to TRBJ2-3; 9 bases line up with TRBD2. The junction had 6 bases not matched to a gene; V was cut back by 2 bases and J by 2 bases. Per germline, CDR1 SGHDT and CDR2 YYEEEE. The CDR3 is 16 amino acids. The CDR3 spells CASSFRTSADTDTQYF. In DNA, the CDR3 is TGTGCCAGCAGCTTCCGGACTAGCGCCGACACAGATACGCAGTATTTT.

The V call is TRBV4-1, the J call TRBJ1-3; D gene ambiguous. V lost 4 bases to trimming and J lost 0 bases, with 13 bases between them. The CDR3 totals 16 residues. The V gene's germline CDR1 is MGHRA and CDR2 YSYEKL. CDR3 DNA: TGCGCCAGCAGCCCATTTACCGGGAGCTCTGGAAACACCATATATTTT. As protein: CASSPFTGSSGNTIYF.

The V call is TRBV11-2, the J call TRBJ2-7; a possible D gene is TRBD1 (5 bases). CDR3 length equals 14 residues. Trimming removed 4 bases at V and 4 bases at J, with 14 bases between. Germline lookup yields CDR1 SGHAT and CDR2 FQNNGV. CDR3 coding DNA: TGTGCCAGCAGCTGGGAATTGGGGCAGTACGAGCAGTACTTC. Translation: CASSWELGQYEQYF.